The 16 T cell receptor beta chains below were found in one sample sequenced in a study of T-cell reconstitution after alpha-beta-depleted transplantation in children. TCRbeta library construction was performed incorporating unique molecular identifiers. TCRdb processed the PCR reads anew with MiXCR; each CDR3 protein has one entry. The sample lists more than 300,000 distinct CDR3 sequences, roughly 16% occurring once. The sequenced sample was PBMCs, mostly from graft donor cells, obtained 360 days after TCRalphabeta/CD19-depleted stem cell transplant. These receptors all come from a male patient aged 2-15 years who had a stem cell transplant for acute lymphoblastic leukemia, so the T cells may come from the graft donor.

This chain connects TRBV25-1 to TRBJ2-7, with 8 bases fitting TRBD1. Trimming at V came to 7 bases and at J to 0 bases, leaving 5 bases not matched to a gene. CDR3 length equals 14 residues. The germline V gene encodes CDR1 MGHDK and CDR2 SYGVNS. DNA for the CDR3: TGTGCCAGCACTCCGACAGGGGCCTCCTACGAGCAGTACTTC. This gives the protein CASTPTGASYEQYF.

This clonotype was counted between two and nine times. The chain is built from TRBV7-9 and TRBJ1-4, with a weak D call TRBD1 (5 bases). The CDR3 length is 14 residues. Deletions cut 3 bases from V and 8 bases from J, with 13 bases between. Per the germline V gene, CDR1 is SEHNR and CDR2 is FQNEAQ (reference sequence). CDR3 in amino acids: CASSLGLLGEKLFF. CDR3 bases: TGTGCCAGCAGCTTGGGACTTCTCGGGGAAAAACTGTTTTTT.

This clonotype was observed at least ten times. V usage is TRBV12-3 or TRBV12-4 and J usage is TRBJ2-1; no clear D gene. This CDR3 is 13 amino acids long. The ends were cut back, 3 bases at V and 3 bases at J, with 6 bases in the middle. This CDR3 reads CASSFDIYNEQFF. The CDR3 nucleotides are TGTGCCAGCAGTTTCGATATCTACAATGAGCAGTTCTTC.

The J gene is TRBJ2-7, the V gene TRBV4-2; D unresolved. The CDR3 runs to 11 residues. Per the germline V gene, CDR1 is LGHNA and CDR2 is YNFKEQ. Trimming took 1 base from V and 6 from J, leaving 4 bases between them. CDR3 sequence: CASSQGLEQYF. The CDR3 nucleotides are TGTGCCAGCAGCCAAGGGCTCGAGCAGTACTTC.

This clonotype was detected many times. Germline and junction disagree at one end, which may indicate a read error. This rearrangement joins TRBV28 to TRBJ1-2; possible D gene TRBD1, 6 bases. There are 11 residues in the CDR3. Germline V gene sequence: CDR1 MDHEN, CDR2 SYDVKM. DNA of the CDR3: TGTGCCAGCAGTTATCTCCGGGACAACTTCTTT. Encoded protein: CASSYLRDNFF.

The chain couples TRBV20-1 to TRBJ1-4; tentatively, D is TRBD1 (6 bases). The V and J ends lost 6 bases and 5 bases respectively, with 13 bases between them. The CDR3 totals 13 residues. CDR1 is DFQATT and CDR2 is SNEGSKA in the germline V gene (reference sequence). The CDR3 DNA follows: TGCAGTGCGCGGACAGACTTAAATGAAAAACTGTTTTTT. Translating it yields CSARTDLNEKLFF.

This clonotype was recorded at least ten times. This rearrangement joins TRBV7-2 to TRBJ1-2; D unresolved. Deletions cut 5 bases from V and 8 bases from J, with 18 bases between. Germline V gene lookup returns CDR1 SGHTA and CDR2 FQGNSA. The CDR3 has 14 residues. The CDR3 DNA reads TGTGCCAGCAGCCCCATTGCGGTGCCCCAAGGCTACACCTTC. Its translation is CASSPIAVPQGYTF.

This clonotype came up a few times. This chain joins TRBV10-3 and TRBJ2-2; TRBD2 matches at 16 bases. In germline, CDR1 is ENHRY, CDR2 SYGVKD. J gave up 6 bases and V 7 bases, and 11 bases lay outside the gene matches. This CDR3 comprises 18 residues. The CDR3 loop is CAINPGLAGGGRPGELFF. The DNA for the CDR3 is TGTGCCATCAATCCGGGACTAGCGGGAGGGGGACGTCCCGGGGAGCTGTTTTTT.

The chain uses TRBV7-6 and TRBJ1-3; 9 nucleotides match TRBD1. The V gene's germline CDR1 is SGHVS and CDR2 FNYEAQ. V lost 1 base and J lost 0; bases outside the gene matches: 13. The CDR3 has 20 amino acids. Here the CDR3 DNA reads TGTGCCAGCAGCTTAGTGACCCGGGACAGGGTTGGGCCCTCTGGAAACACCATATATTTT. Protein: CASSLVTRDRVGPSGNTIYF.

This clonotype was observed a single time. The V and J genes are TRBV3-1 and TRBJ2-5; D gene uncertain. V lost 8 bases and J 4 bases, leaving 14 bases between the germline ends. Germline loops: CDR1 LGHDT, CDR2 YNNKEL (reference sequence). The CDR3 runs to 13 residues. In DNA form, the CDR3 reads TGTGCCAGCCCCCCAGTTGCTTTAGAGACCCAGTACTTC. It translates to CASPPVALETQYF.

This clonotype turned up a few times. V usage is TRBV20-1 and J usage is TRBJ2-3; 11 nucleotides agree with TRBD2. The germline CDR1 and CDR2 sequences are DFQATT and SNEGSKA (reference sequence). After removal of 3 bases from V and 0 bases from J, the junction contained 5 bases not matched to a gene. The CDR3 runs to 16 residues. CDR3 in amino acids: CSASPGTSGSTDTQYF. In DNA, the CDR3 is TGCAGTGCTAGCCCCGGGACTAGCGGCAGCACAGATACGCAGTATTTT.

The chain is built from TRBV2 and TRBJ2-2; D remains unclear. Trimming stripped 7 bases from V and 2 bases from J, with 8 bases between. Per the germline V gene, CDR1 is SNHLY and CDR2 is FYNNEI. There are 13 residues in the CDR3. The CDR3 sequence: CASNGDNTGELFF. The DNA for the CDR3 is TGTGCCAGCAATGGGGATAACACCGGGGAGCTGTTTTTT.

This chain uses TRBV4-2 with TRBJ2-3, with D perhaps matching TRBD2 (5 bases). Germline CDR1 and CDR2: LGHNA and YNFKEQ. V gave up 1 base and J gave up 1 base, with 21 bases separating them. The CDR3 sequence is 19 residues long. This CDR3 reads CASSQVLLAGGGGTDTQYF. In DNA, the CDR3 is TGTGCCAGCAGCCAAGTATTGCTGGCGGGTGGAGGTGGCACAGATACGCAGTATTTT.

This clonotype came up a few times. The chain links TRBV2 to TRBJ2-5, with D perhaps matching TRBD1 (7 bases). V was pared by 3 bases and J by 5 bases, with 13 bases between. The CDR3 is 14 residues long. Germline loops: CDR1 SNHLY, CDR2 FYNNEI. The CDR3 DNA follows: TGTGCCAGCAGTGACTCCAGGGGGGCGGAGACCCAGTACTTC. Residues: CASSDSRGAETQYF.

This chain connects TRBV28 to TRBJ2-7; D is ambiguous. V was cut by 8 bases and J by 3 bases, with 23 bases left in between. The CDR3 has 16 residues. Germline CDR1 reads MDHEN; CDR2 reads SYDVKM. The CDR3 bases are TGTGCCAGCGGGCTGCTACGATGGGGTCGTAACTACGAGCAGTACTTC. Protein sequence: CASGLLRWGRNYEQYF.

The chain combines TRBV29-1 with TRBJ2-7, with D hard to call. Germline CDR1 reads SQVTM; CDR2 reads ANQGSEA. This CDR3 spans 12 amino acids. Trimming cost V 4 bases and J 3 bases, with 10 bases left between them. CDR3 coding DNA: TGCAGCGTTGTAGGTACGAACTACGAGCAGTACTTC. Residues: CSVVGTNYEQYF.